These 28 T cell receptor beta chains came from one sample sequenced in a study of blood T cell repertoires in COVID-19. Sequenced by immunoSEQ multiplex PCR; TCRdb stores in-frame clones only, minus some. This repertoire shows about 260,000 clones, less than 85% found once; its top ten account for 4.6%. Sequenced material: peripheral blood. The origin of the receptors is a man aged 60-69 years who had recovered from COVID-19.

V gene TRBV28 combines with J gene TRBJ1-2, with D unresolved. This CDR3 comprises 12 residues. Trimming pared 4 bases from V and 4 bases from J, leaving 7 bases between. Germline CDR1 reads MDHEN; CDR2 reads SYDVKM. CDR3 DNA: TGTGCCAGCAGTTCCGGGATCTATGGCTACACCTTC. Translated: CASSSGIYGYTF.

The J gene is TRBJ2-7, the V gene TRBV30, with 10 bases lining up with TRBD2. Germline CDR1 is GTSNPN and CDR2 is SVGIG (reference sequence). J was trimmed by 2 bases and V by 3 bases; bases with no gene match: 4. The CDR3 length is 14 residues. DNA of the CDR3: TGTGCCTGGAGGGTAGCGGGGGGTACCTACGAGCAGTACTTC. It yields the protein CAWRVAGGTYEQYF. Complete variable domain (other parts from reference TRBV30 and TRBJ2-7): SQTIHQWPATLVQPVGSPLSLECTVEGTSNPNLYWYRQAAGRGLQLLFYSVGIGQISSEVPQNLSASRPQDRQFILSSKKLLLSDSGFYLCAWRVAGGTYEQYFGPGTRLTVT.

The rearrangement links TRBV6-5 to TRBJ1-6, with 9 bases matching TRBD1. This CDR3 has 14 amino acids. Germline CDR1 reads MNHEY; CDR2 reads SVGAGI. V trimming: 5 bases; J trimming: 10 bases; junction bases outside the gene matches: 6. CDR3 DNA: TGTGCCAGCAGTACCACAGGGGGCGAGTCACCCCTCCACTTT. Residues: CASSTTGGESPLHF.

The chain combines TRBV27 with TRBJ1-6, with D hard to call. Germline V lookup: CDR1 MNHEY, CDR2 SMNVEV (reference sequence). The V end lost 4 bases, the J end lost 0 bases, and 7 bases lay between the germline ends. The CDR3 runs to 15 residues. The CDR3 region is CASSSEGSYNSPLHF. The CDR3 coding sequence is TGTGCCAGCAGTTCCGAGGGCTCCTATAATTCACCCCTCCACTTT.

The chain employs TRBV10-2 and TRBJ1-5; D is uncertain. The CDR3 loop spans 14 amino acids. V shed 3 bases and J shed 1 base, with 7 bases lying between them. Germline CDR1 is WSHSY and CDR2 is SAAADI. The CDR3 spells CASSESGSNQPQHF. In DNA, the CDR3 is TGCGCCAGCAGTGAATCGGGGAGCAATCAGCCCCAGCATTTT.

This chain links TRBV6-5 with TRBJ1-1, with D possibly being TRBD1 (5 bases). Per the germline V gene, CDR1 is MNHEY and CDR2 is SVGAGI. V was pared by 10 bases and J by 0 bases, with 12 bases between. The CDR3 is made up of 13 amino acids. The CDR3 region is CATDDRLNTEAFF. DNA of the CDR3: TGTGCCACTGATGACAGACTGAACACTGAAGCTTTCTTT.

The chain combines TRBV4-1 with TRBJ2-5; D may be TRBD2 (6 bases). CDR1 and CDR2 (germline): MGHRA, YSYEKL. Trimming took 0 bases from V and 5 from J, leaving 13 bases between them. The CDR3 loop spans 15 amino acids. CDR3 in amino acids: CASSQDWLARETQYF. The DNA of the CDR3 is TGCGCCAGCAGCCAAGATTGGCTAGCGCGGGAGACCCAGTACTTC.

J is TRBJ2-5 and V is TRBV19; 8 positions match TRBD1. The CDR3 covers 15 residues. Germline values: CDR1 LNHDA, CDR2 SQIVND (reference sequence). The J segment lost 2 bases and the V segment lost 1 base, leaving 3 bases of the junction unmatched. DNA for the CDR3: TGTGCCAGTAGTATAGGACAGGGGAGACAAGAGACCCAGTACTTC. This codes for CASSIGQGRQETQYF. The full variable domain, in which reference TRBV19 and TRBJ2-5 provide the parts outside the CDR3, is DGGITQSPKYLFRKEGQNVTLSCEQNLNHDAMYWYRQDPGQGLRLIYYSQIVNDFQKGDIAEGYSVSREKKESFPLTVTSAQKNPTAFYLCASSIGQGRQETQYFGPGTRLLVL.

The chain uses TRBV18 and TRBJ2-1, with TRBD2 matching over 11 bases. CDR1 is KGHSH and CDR2 is LQKENI in the germline V gene. Trimming cost V 3 bases and J 1 base; bases outside gene matches: 11. CDR3 length: 19 amino acids. CDR3 region: CASSPLGLAGGRSYNEQFF. The CDR3 bases are TGTGCCAGCTCACCGTTAGGGCTAGCGGGGGGCCGATCCTACAATGAGCAGTTCTTC.

This chain connects TRBV7-9 to TRBJ2-7, with D tentatively TRBD2 (5 bases). There are 17 residues in the CDR3. V was pared by 5 bases and J by 0 bases, with 20 bases between. Germline V gene lookup returns CDR1 SEHNR and CDR2 FQNEAQ (reference sequence). CDR3 in DNA: TGTGCCAGCAGCGTACCGAGACGCGGGCCCTACTCCTACGAGCAGTACTTC. The encoded protein is CASSVPRRGPYSYEQYF.

The chain links TRBV3-1 (or the pseudogene TRBV3-2) to TRBJ2-3; D not resolved. This CDR3 spans 15 amino acids. V was cut by 1 base and J by 1 base, with 9 bases left in between. Germline V gene sequence: CDR1 LGHDT, CDR2 YNNKEL (reference sequence). In DNA, the CDR3 is TGTGCCAGCAGCCAAGGCAGTCACCGCACAGATACGCAGTATTTT. This sequence encodes CASSQGSHRTDTQYF.

This clone was seen a handful of times. The J gene is TRBJ2-3, the V gene TRBV28, with a possible D match to TRBD2 (5 bases). The CDR3 sequence is 17 residues long. Germline CDR1 is MDHEN and CDR2 is SYDVKM. Trimming pared 7 bases from V and 0 bases from J, leaving 20 bases between. In DNA, the CDR3 is TGTGCCAGCACCCCACGCGGAGGCGCACCGAGCACAGATACGCAGTATTTT. Its translation is CASTPRGGAPSTDTQYF. The full variable domain, with the rest looked up from reference TRBV28 and TRBJ2-3, is DVKVTQSSRYLVKRTGEKVFLECVQDMDHENMFWYRQDPGLGLRLIYFSYDVKMKEKGDIPEGYSVSREKKERFSLILESASTNQTSMYLCASTPRGGAPSTDTQYFGPGTRLTVL.

This clone occurred once. This chain connects TRBV6-6 to TRBJ1-6; 8 bases fit TRBD1. J was trimmed by 10 bases and V by 10 bases; bases with no gene match: 18. Germline-derived CDR1 and CDR2 are MNHNY and SVGAGI (reference sequence). This CDR3 is 16 amino acids long. The CDR3 region is CATHTRTGSEESPLHF. The CDR3 DNA sequence: TGTGCCACCCACACACGGACAGGGAGTGAAGAATCACCCCTCCACTTT.

V is TRBV13 and J is TRBJ2-7; TRBD2 aligns across 8 bases. The V and J ends lost 5 bases and 2 bases, in that order; junction bases with no gene match: 8. This CDR3 region has 15 residues. CDR1 and CDR2 (germline): PRHDT, FYEKMQ (reference sequence). The CDR3 region has the DNA TGTGCCAGCAGCCCACTAGCGGCGGCAACCTACGAGCAGTACTTC. Residues: CASSPLAAATYEQYF.

The CDR3 coding sequence is TGTGCCAGCAGCCAAGGGACAACGAACACCGGGGAGCTGTTTTTT. Protein sequence: CASSQGTTNTGELFF. The chain carries TRBV3-1 (or the pseudogene TRBV3-2) and TRBJ2-2, with a tentative D call TRBD1 (5 bases). Germline CDR1 LGHDT, CDR2 YNNKEL (reference sequence). The V end lost 1 base, the J end lost 0 bases, and 6 bases lay between the germline ends. The CDR3 is made up of 15 amino acids.

The chain recombines TRBV6-5 with TRBJ2-1, with 7 bases identical to TRBD1. The CDR3 runs 15 residues. Unmatched junction bases numbered 10, after V lost 7 bases and J lost 4 bases. Germline values: CDR1 MNHEY, CDR2 SVGAGI. This CDR3 reads CASTLRGGGYNEQFF. CDR3 bases: TGTGCCAGCACCCTAAGAGGGGGCGGGTACAATGAGCAGTTCTTC.

In DNA form, the CDR3 reads TGTGCCAGCAGTTCCCACAGGGGGAGTAGCACTGAAGCTTTCTTT. Its protein product is CASSSHRGSSTEAFF. The chain links TRBV6-5 to TRBJ1-1; 8 bases agree with TRBD1. Looked up from germline, CDR1 is MNHEY and CDR2 is SVGAGI. Trimming removed 4 bases from V and 4 bases from J; junction bases left unmatched: 8. The CDR3 is 15 residues long.

This chain joins TRBV5-4 and TRBJ1-2; 11 bases agree with TRBD1. CDR1 is SGHNT, CDR2 YYREEE, per germline (reference sequence). With V trimmed by 5 bases and J by 8 bases, 14 bases remained unmatched. This CDR3 region has 16 residues. The CDR3 loop reads CASSSGTGGNLRGYTF. The DNA of the CDR3 is TGTGCCAGCAGTTCCGGGACAGGGGGTAATTTACGGGGCTACACCTTC.

The CDR3 DNA reads TGTGCCAGCCGACCCGGACAGAATCCTAACACTGAAGCTTTCTTT. This codes for CASRPGQNPNTEAFF. This sequence joins TRBV18 and TRBJ1-1; D perhaps matches TRBD1 (6 bases). Between the trimmed V and J ends, which lost 8 bases and 2 bases, there was a span of 18 bases. Germline assignment: CDR1 KGHSH and CDR2 LQKENI. This CDR3 has 15 amino acids.

V gene TRBV9 combines with J gene TRBJ2-1; D is possibly TRBD2 (6 bases). Germline V gene sequence: CDR1 SGDLS, CDR2 YYNGEE. The V end was cut by 4 bases, the J end by 8 bases, with 19 bases between. This CDR3 contains 15 residues. The CDR3, as DNA: TGTGCCAGCAGCCCGCGGGGTCAACCTAGGGATGAGCAGTTCTTC. Translated: CASSPRGQPRDEQFF.

The chain uses TRBV28 and TRBJ1-5; no clear D gene. Trimming removed 6 bases from V and 0 bases from J, with 6 bases in between. Per germline, CDR1 MDHEN and CDR2 SYDVKM. This CDR3 has 13 amino acids. The CDR3 nucleotides read TGTGCCAGCAGGCCCTATAGCAATCAGCCCCAGCATTTT. Amino acids: CASRPYSNQPQHF.

The chain uses TRBV5-7 and TRBJ1-5, with 9 positions matching TRBD1. TRBV5-7 is an ORF for which the function is uncertain. This CDR3 has 18 residues. The V and J ends lost 0 bases and 4 bases, in that order; junction bases with no gene match: 11. The CDR3 protein is CASSLDTGGLVMNQPQHF. The CDR3 DNA reads as TGTGCCAGCAGCTTGGATACAGGGGGCCTTGTCATGAATCAGCCCCAGCATTTT.

V is TRBV4-2 and J is TRBJ2-5; D perhaps matches TRBD1 (6 bases). Germline loops: CDR1 LGHNA, CDR2 YNFKEQ. This CDR3 has 15 amino acids. With 0 bases removed from V and 4 bases from J, the gap between germline ends came to 12 bases. The CDR3 spells CASSQEARGVETQYF. The DNA of the CDR3 is TGTGCCAGCAGCCAAGAGGCCAGGGGAGTAGAGACCCAGTACTTC.

The chain recombines TRBV7-9 with TRBJ2-1; TRBD2 might be the D (5 bases). Germline V CDR1 and CDR2: SEHNR, FQNEAQ (reference sequence). Trimming removed 5 bases from V and 10 bases from J, with 12 bases in between. The CDR3 sequence is 12 residues long. The CDR3 sequence: CASSLQTGEQFF. In nucleotides, the CDR3 is TGTGCCAGCAGCCTTCAAACGGGGGAGCAGTTCTTC.

This sequence joins TRBV7-6 and TRBJ1-3; D not resolved. CDR3 size: 13 residues. Germline V lookup: CDR1 SGHVS, CDR2 FNYEAQ. V was pared by 8 bases and J by 0 bases, with 8 bases between. The CDR3 DNA sequence: TGTGCCAGCGCCATCAGCTCTGGAAACACCATATATTTT. This encodes CASAISSGNTIYF.

The chain has TRBV5-5 and TRBJ1-6; D is unclear. Germline V lookup: CDR1 SGHKS, CDR2 YYEKEE (reference sequence). The CDR3 is 15 amino acids. The V end was cut by 2 bases, the J end by 8 bases, with 14 bases between. Here the CDR3 reads CASSLVSGVDSPLHF. CDR3 nucleotide sequence: TGTGCCAGCAGCTTAGTATCTGGAGTCGATTCACCCCTCCACTTT.

This sequence joins TRBV5-1 and TRBJ2-1, with 8 bases lining up with TRBD1. Unmatched junction bases numbered 7, after V lost 4 bases and J lost 1 base. The CDR3 covers 16 residues. CDR1 is SGHRS, CDR2 YFSETQ, per germline. The CDR3 sequence is CASSLSGGSSYNEQFF. The CDR3 bases are TGCGCCAGCAGCCTTTCAGGGGGCTCTTCCTACAATGAGCAGTTCTTC.

The chain has TRBV6-5 and TRBJ1-1; 7 bases match TRBD1. The junction had 4 bases not matched to a gene; V was cut back by 2 bases and J by 4 bases. The CDR3 runs to 14 residues. Germline V gives CDR1 MNHEY, CDR2 SVGAGI. The CDR3 here is CASSYLTGFTEAFF. Here the CDR3 DNA reads TGTGCCAGCAGTTACCTGACAGGGTTCACTGAAGCTTTCTTT.